Presented here are 7 T cell receptor beta chains from one specimen sequenced in a study of shared clonotypes between healthy human individuals (dated by TCRdb to the early 2020s). Receptor amplification or capture employed the immunoSEQ multiplex PCR assay. TCRdb mirrors the immuneACCESS table, restricted to in-frame sequences. Some clones are absent from its copies; in checked studies, under half trace to an unresolved V gene, and the reason for the others is unknown. The sample table holds 2,500,000 or so clones, of which over 85% were seen once. Of the sample, about 0.13% is held by the ten largest clones. What was sequenced was naive CD4+ T cells sorted from blood. The cell subset or site label corresponds to: CD45RA+ positively selected. The origin of the receptors is a man aged 18 to 30 in good health.

The J gene is TRBJ2-5, the V gene TRBV11-2, with 8 positions matching TRBD2. V lost 0 bases, J lost 1 base, and 4 bases stayed unmatched. Germline V gene sequence: CDR1 SGHAT, CDR2 FQNNGV. The CDR3 sequence is 16 residues long. The CDR3 sequence is CASSLDFSGAQETQYF. CDR3 sequence (DNA): TGTGCCAGCAGCTTAGATTTTAGCGGGGCCCAAGAGACCCAGTACTTC. The full variable domain, rest sourced from reference TRBV11-2 and TRBJ2-5, is EAGVAQSPRYKIIEKRQSVAFWCNPISGHATLYWYQQILGQGPKLLIQFQNNGVVDDSQLPKDRFSAERLKGVDSTLKIQPAKLEDSAVYLCASSLDFSGAQETQYFGPGTRLLVL.

Note on this clone: The DNA is left out, because the CDR3 cannot be placed on it with certainty; the CDR3 is given as TCRdb lists it. The J gene is TRBJ1-2, the V gene TRBV6-5; the table's TRBD1 call for D was not verified on the DNA. The CDR3 length equals 15 residues, ends included. The germline V gene has CDR1 MNHEY and CDR2 SVGAGI. CDR3 loop: CASSSSMDRDYGYTF.

The V call is TRBV5-1, the J call TRBJ2-7; weak D call: TRBD2 (6 bases). V was trimmed by 0 bases and J by 3 bases, leaving 10 bases between them. Germline lookup yields CDR1 SGHRS and CDR2 YFSETQ. CDR3 size: 14 residues. Written as DNA, the CDR3 is TGCGCCAGCAGCTTGGTGGGGGGACTCTACGAGCAGTACTTC. Its translation is CASSLVGGLYEQYF.

This clone was recorded only once. V is TRBV6-1 and J is TRBJ2-1; TRBD2 matches 7 bases. Germline V gives CDR1 MNHNS, CDR2 SASEGT. The ends lost 5 bases at V and 8 bases at J; junction bases unmatched: 9. The CDR3 runs to 14 residues. CDR3 residues: CASSPGAGWDEQFF. In DNA form, the CDR3 reads TGTGCCAGCAGTCCGGGAGCGGGATGGGATGAGCAGTTCTTC.

This clone came up a few times. The genes are TRBV30 and TRBJ1-6; no reliable D call. This CDR3 is 12 amino acids long. Trimming cost V 3 bases and J 9 bases, with 9 bases left between them. Germline-derived CDR1 and CDR2 are GTSNPN and SVGIG (reference sequence). For the CDR3, the DNA is TGTGCCTGGAGAAGGGCGGGTTCACCCCTCCACTTT. Its translation: CAWRRAGSPLHF.

The chain carries TRBV6-6 and TRBJ2-2, with 12 positions matching TRBD1. The length of the CDR3 is 16 residues. V was clipped by 2 bases and J by 4 bases; unmatched bases: 2. CDR1 and CDR2 from the germline V gene are MNHNY and SVGAGI (reference sequence). The CDR3 loop is CASSYGGQGATGELFF. CDR3 DNA sequence: TGTGCCAGCAGTTACGGGGGACAGGGGGCCACCGGGGAGCTGTTTTTT.

The V gene is TRBV6-1, the J gene TRBJ1-2; no definite D call. The germline gives CDR1 MNHNS, CDR2 SASEGT. V gave up 2 bases and J gave up 12 bases, with 16 bases separating them. The CDR3 consists of 13 residues. CDR3 coding DNA: TGTGCCAGCAGTGAATCGGGCGTCCGCCTTGACACCTTC. Residues: CASSESGVRLDTF.